This T cell receptor (beta chain) is from a study of T-cell memory formation after mild COVID-19. Findings and caveats of the study: Contracting clones, day 15 to 85, had balanced CD4/CD8, and later expanders favored CD4+.

TCR alpha and TCR beta cDNA libraries with sample barcodes and UMIs came from 5'RACE using constant-segment primers. A single record per CDR3 protein comes from TCRdb applying MiXCR to the 5' RACE reads. The table includes 120,000 to 150,000 distinct CDR3 sequences, 13% to 15% detected once. A word on this clonotype: What it recognizes is unknown.

The V and J ends lost 3 bases and 5 bases respectively, with 19 bases between them. Germline V gives CDR1 SEHNR, CDR2 FQNEAQ (reference sequence). CDR3 length: 16 amino acids. The sequencing sample was made of PBMCs or a T cell subset sorted from them (not recorded which). This clonotype was obtained from an adult woman who had mild COVID-19 (a few samples of this study predate the infection). Cell type and time point are not known. The chain is built from TRBV7-9 and TRBJ1-2; no clear D gene. CDR3 nucleotides: TGTGCCAGCAGCTTGCCCCTAGAGACGCCCGAATATGGCTACACCTTC. This codes for CASSLPLETPEYGYTF.